This TCR beta chain was retrieved from a study of regulatory T cells in long-lasting Graves disease. The germline V gene has CDR1 MDHEN and CDR2 SYDVKM. The CDR3 is made up of 15 amino acids. V was shortened by 5 bases and J by 1 base, with 12 bases between the two germline ends. Building the TCR beta libraries relied on iRepertoire HTBI primers, and CDR3 regions underwent Arm-PCR. One entry per CDR3 protein, called by TCRdb with MiXCR from the multiplex PCR reads. The profile covers 310,000 or so distinct CDR3 sequences, with roughly a fifth appearing a single time and less than 35% taken by the ten largest. In this sample, this clonotype turned up many times. Time point denoted: persistent/refractory GD, antithyroid drugs over 5 years with positive TRAb. Preparation of the TCR library used RNA extracted from PBMCs.

The chain links TRBV28 to TRBJ2-4; D possibly corresponds to TRBD1 (6 bases). The material sequenced was peripheral blood mononuclear cells (PBMCs), taken when the disease was refractory, from a patient treated with antithyroid drugs. The sequence came from a female donor with Graves disease. The CDR3 region has the DNA TGTGCCAGCAGTGTCACAGGGTTGGCCAAAAACATTCAGTACTTC. Translated, it gives CASSVTGLAKNIQYF.